This T cell receptor beta chain comes out of a study of graft-versus-host responses after intestinal transplantation. Study-level information: Recipients were all induced with anti-thymocyte globulin, then given tacrolimus and steroids for about three years. Whole-study results and caveats: Early post-transplant declines in HvG were associated with peak levels of circulating GvH clones. Recipient bone marrow held GvH clones, some seen earlier in ileum or blood.

Of note for this clone: Its antigen is currently unknown.

Method: immunoSEQ multiplex PCR; TCRdb's copy keeps in-frame clones and lacks some. This table holds over 65,000 clones, around 91% found once. The material sequenced was unstimulated CD4+ T cells sorted from spleen or lymph node cells, taken before intestinal transplant. This TCR derives from a human donor who received an intestinal transplant.

The CDR3 region is CASSESEPGQGSSEQYF. The CDR3 DNA follows: TGCGCCAGCAGTGAGTCTGAACCGGGACAGGGCTCCAGCGAGCAGTACTTC. The chain links TRBV10-2 to TRBJ2-7; 9 bases agree with TRBD1. Germline V gene data show CDR1 as WSHSY and CDR2 as SAAADI. The CDR3 extends over 17 amino acids. The trim removed 0 bases at V and 6 bases at J, leaving 12 bases unmatched.